This passage covers 5 T cell receptor beta chains from one sample sequenced in a study of T cell responses to AZD1222 COVID-19 vaccine. Clones were sequenced by immunoSEQ multiplex PCR, and TCRdb holds only the in-frame ones, with some missing. The sample lists about 120,000 clones; about 92% were seen once. The sample here was peripheral blood, taken 28 days after the second AZD1222 dose. The receptors come from an adult who received the AZD1222 COVID-19 vaccine.

V is TRBV12-3 or TRBV12-4 and J is TRBJ2-1; D remains unclear. This CDR3 region has 12 residues. Trimming cost V 6 bases and J 6 bases, with 9 bases left between them. The CDR3 loop is CASSRIGNEQFF. DNA of the CDR3: TGTGCCAGCAGCCGAATAGGCAATGAGCAGTTCTTC.

This rearrangement joins TRBV5-4 to TRBJ2-3; 9 bases agree with TRBD2. V shed 1 base and J 6 bases; nucleotides not matched to a gene: 15. The CDR3 sequence is 18 residues long. In germline, CDR1 is SGHNT, CDR2 YYREEE (reference sequence). The CDR3 DNA sequence: TGTGCCAGCAGCTTGAGCGGTAGTAGCGGGGGCCCGGCCGATACGCAGTATTTT. It is translated as CASSLSGSSGGPADTQYF.

The chain is built from TRBV6-5 and TRBJ1-1, with a weak D call TRBD1 (6 bases). CDR1 is MNHEY and CDR2 is SVGAGI in the germline V gene. CDR3 length equals 15 residues. Trimming took off 1 base at V and 8 bases at J, with 17 bases between the two ends. For the CDR3, the DNA is TGTGCCAGCAGTTACTACGGACAGCCTCAAAGGGAAGCTTTCTTT. Its protein product is CASSYYGQPQREAFF.

The CDR3 bases are TGTGCCAGTCATATAGGGTACGCGCGCGGGCGCAATTCCAACTATGGCTACACCTTC. This sequence encodes CASHIGYARGRNSNYGYTF. V gene TRBV19 combines with J gene TRBJ1-2; D gene ambiguous. Germline lookup yields CDR1 LNHDA and CDR2 SQIVND (reference sequence). The CDR3 consists of 19 residues. V lost 8 bases to trimming and J lost 2 bases, with 30 bases between them. Using reference TRBV19 and TRBJ1-2 for the parts outside the CDR3, the full variable domain is DGGITQSPKYLFRKEGQNVTLSCEQNLNHDAMYWYRQDPGQGLRLIYYSQIVNDFQKGDIAEGYSVSREKKESFPLTVTSAQKNPTAFYLCASHIGYARGRNSNYGYTFGSGTRLTVV.

This chain joins TRBV4-2 and TRBJ2-1; TRBD2 aligns across 11 bases. Germline V CDR1 and CDR2: LGHNA, YNFKEQ. V was pared by 3 bases and J by 4 bases, with 2 bases of the junction left unmatched. This CDR3 has 15 residues. For the CDR3, the DNA is TGTGCCAGCAGCCAGACTAGCGGGACTTACAATGAGCAGTTCTTC. Protein: CASSQTSGTYNEQFF.